This T cell receptor beta chain was sequenced for a study of tumor-infiltrating lymphocytes in primary liver carcinoma. Study background: These were node-negative, non-metastatic T1-T3 tumors of roughly 4 to 10 cm.

Per the germline V gene, CDR1 is ENHRY and CDR2 is SYGVKD. The length of the CDR3 is 17 residues. A word on this clonotype: At one of its ends the junction is not consistent with the germline gene, which may arise from a read error.

cDNA specific to TCR beta was made from approximately 0.55 ug of total RNA, with a constant-region primer employed for priming. For TCR beta, libraries were produced by three nested multiplex PCR rounds using slightly modified ARM-PCR. The study ran its first two PCR rounds for approximately 11 cycles each, using TRBV1-TRBV30 forward primers and a C-beta reverse primer. Via MiXCR, TCRdb re-called the multiplex PCR reads, giving one row per CDR3 protein. The sample consists of 300,000 to 400,000 distinct CDR3 sequences, about two thirds of them appearing once. Unsorted whole blood yielded the blood RNA, and germline DNA was also extracted. Investigators obtained four milliliters of peripheral blood ahead of surgery.

The chain has TRBV10-3 and TRBJ1-5, with D hard to call. This receptor was obtained from a man in his forties or fifties with primary liver carcinoma and hepatitis B virus infection. Sequencing was performed on peripheral blood. CDR3 loop: CAVSESVGSLVHQSQHF. As DNA, the CDR3 is TGTGCCGTCAGTGAGTCGGTTGGCTCGCTGGTCCATCAGTCCCAGCATTTT.